The rows below give T cell receptor beta chains drawn from one sample of a study of shared clonotypes between healthy human individuals. The protocol was immunoSEQ multiplex PCR, while the TCRdb copy is restricted to in-frame clones and leaves out a portion. Of about 2.4 million clones in the sample, over 85% were seen once. Sequenced: naive CD4+ T cells from PBMCs. These receptors all come from a young man in good health. Some clones in this sample may be carry-over from other donors' samples. Both conserved end residues are part of each CDR3. D genes are given only for firm matches. Size values are once, few and many counts, or a class for expanded clones, and some rows have none.

length	V	size	J	D	CDR3	DNA
13	TRBV27	NA	TRBJ1-2	NA	CASSFWGYYGYTF	TGTGCCAGCAGTTTCTGGGGGTACTATGGCTACACCTTC
13	TRBV5-1	NA	TRBJ2-1	NA	CASSLSGWEEQFF	TGCGCCAGCAGCTTGAGCGGGTGGGAGGAGCAGTTCTTC
13	TRBV18	NA	TRBJ2-7	NA	CASSPPGSYEQYF	TGTGCCAGCTCACCACCGGGCAGCTACGAGCAGTACTTC
15	TRBV19	NA	TRBJ2-4	NA	CASSIAGLKKNIQYF	TGTGCCAGTAGTATAGCGGGACTTAAAAAGAACATTCAGTACTTC
13	TRBV10-1	NA	TRBJ2-5	NA	CASSDGGRETQYF	TGCGCCAGCAGTGATGGGGGCAGAGAGACCCAGTACTTC
14	TRBV5-1	NA	TRBJ2-5	TRBD2	CASTIGGTQETQYF	TGCGCCAGCACTATCGGGGGGACCCAAGAGACCCAGTACTTC
15	TRBV10-1	NA	TRBJ2-1	NA	CATLGPIEAYNEQFF	TGCGCCACGCTGGGGCCGATCGAAGCCTACAATGAGCAGTTCTTC
15	TRBV9	NA	TRBJ1-1	TRBD1	CASSVEGAEVTEAFF	TGTGCCAGCAGCGTAGAGGGGGCGGAGGTCACTGAAGCTTTCTTT
13	TRBV6-5	NA	TRBJ2-7	NA	CASRGAYMYEQYF	TGTGCCAGCCGGGGGGCGTATATGTACGAGCAGTACTTC
14	TRBV7-9	NA	TRBJ2-7	TRBD2	CASREQAGAHEQYF	TGTGCCAGCAGGGAACAAGCGGGAGCCCACGAGCAGTACTTC
15	TRBV5-1	NA	TRBJ2-7	TRBD2	CASSYLSGSLYEQYF	TGCGCCAGCAGCTACCTTAGCGGGAGCCTCTACGAGCAGTACTTC
12	TRBV5-7	NA	TRBJ1-5	NA	CASRSSIYPQHF	TGTGCCAGCAGGTCCTCAATCTACCCCCAGCATTTT
17	TRBV9	NA	TRBJ2-7	TRBD2	CASSAGLAGGGYYEQYF	TGTGCCAGCAGCGCGGGACTAGCGGGAGGGGGTTACTACGAGCAGTACTTC
15	TRBV5-4	once	TRBJ2-1	NA	CASSFSSRSYNEQFF	TGTGCCAGCAGCTTCAGTAGCCGCTCCTACAATGAGCAGTTCTTC
16	TRBV9	NA	TRBJ2-2	TRBD2	CASSRGVAGSTGELFF	TGTGCCAGCAGCCGCGGGGTAGCGGGATCCACCGGGGAGCTGTTTTTT
14	TRBV21-1	NA	TRBJ2-7	NA	CASSKRRGRYEQYF	TGTGCCAGCAGCAAACGCAGGGGGCGGTACGAGCAGTACTTC
13	TRBV10-3	NA	TRBJ2-5	NA	CAISGLAGETQYF	TGTGCCATCAGTGGGCTAGCCGGCGAGACCCAGTACTTC
15	TRBV7-9	few	TRBJ1-1	TRBD1	CASRRTGVANTEAFF	TGTGCCAGCAGACGAACAGGGGTTGCGAACACTGAAGCTTTCTTT
12	TRBV30	once	TRBJ2-7	TRBD1	CAWGQDSSEQYF	TGTGCCTGGGGACAGGATTCCAGCGAGCAGTACTTC
16	TRBV4-1	NA	TRBJ2-7	TRBD2	CASSQATSGRAGSPYF	TGCGCCAGCAGCCAAGCTACGAGCGGGAGAGCCGGTAGTCCGTACTTC
16	TRBV19	once	TRBJ2-7	NA	CASRPTGSSIPYEQYF	TGTGCCAGTAGGCCTACAGGAAGCTCTATTCCCTACGAGCAGTACTTC
14	TRBV29-1	NA	TRBJ1-2	TRBD1	CSVELGRGVYGYTF	TGCAGCGTCGAGCTGGGCAGGGGGGTCTATGGCTACACCTTC
15	TRBV5-4	NA	TRBJ2-3	NA	CASSLPRPGGDTQYF	TGTGCCAGCAGCTTGCCCCGGCCCGGAGGGGATACGCAGTATTTT
15	TRBV7-3	NA	TRBJ2-2	NA	CASSFGLANTGELFF	TGTGCCAGCAGCTTTGGCCTAGCGAATACCGGGGAGCTGTTTTTT
16	TRBV5-1	NA	TRBJ2-1	TRBD2	CASSLGAGARGDEQFF	TGCGCCAGCAGCTTGGGAGCGGGAGCTAGGGGGGATGAGCAGTTCTTC
14	TRBV28	NA	TRBJ2-5	TRBD2	CASSPWTRQETQYF	TGTGCCAGCAGTCCCTGGACTAGGCAAGAGACCCAGTACTTC
14	TRBV5-1	NA	TRBJ2-3	NA	CASSLGGKGDTQYF	TGCGCCAGCAGTTTGGGGGGAAAAGGAGATACGCAGTATTTT
13	TRBV27	NA	TRBJ1-5	NA	CASRGRGNQPQHF	TGTGCCAGCCGGGGTAGGGGCAATCAGCCCCAGCATTTT
14	TRBV7-2	NA	TRBJ2-7	NA	CASSLAPSKYEQYF	TGTGCCAGCAGCTTAGCCCCTAGCAAGTACGAGCAGTACTTC
16	TRBV2	NA	TRBJ1-5	NA	CASSDRRRYSNQPQHF	TGTGCCAGCAGTGATCGGCGGCGCTATAGCAATCAGCCCCAGCATTTT
16	TRBV7-2	NA	TRBJ2-2	NA	CASSSRSGWGTGELFF	TGTGCCAGCAGCTCAAGAAGTGGGTGGGGCACCGGGGAGCTGTTTTTT
15	TRBV19	NA	TRBJ2-5	NA	CASSIGGTLQETQYF	TGTGCCAGTAGTATAGGTGGGACACTCCAAGAGACCCAGTACTTC
14	TRBV18	NA	TRBJ2-5	TRBD2	CASSPPSGKETQYF	TGTGCCAGCTCACCCCCTAGCGGGAAAGAGACCCAGTACTTC
11	TRBV20-1	NA	TRBJ2-7	TRBD1	CSAVDRDEQYF	TGCAGTGCAGTCGACAGGGACGAGCAGTACTTC
12	TRBV28	NA	TRBJ2-7	TRBD2	CASSRGRGEQYF	TGTGCCAGCAGCCGGGGGAGGGGAGAGCAGTACTTC
14	TRBV2	NA	TRBJ2-6	NA	CASSQRTGANVLTF	TGTGCCAGCAGTCAGCGAACTGGGGCCAACGTCCTGACTTTC
13	TRBV30	few	TRBJ1-5	NA	CAWALGRSQPQHF	TGTGCCTGGGCCCTCGGTCGCAGTCAGCCCCAGCATTTT
16	TRBV4-2	NA	TRBJ2-3	NA	CASSQEERRPPDTQYF	TGTGCCAGCAGCCAAGAGGAGCGGCGGCCCCCGGATACGCAGTATTTT
16	TRBV5-8	NA	TRBJ2-7	TRBD2	CASSPGLAGGRYEQYF	TGTGCCAGCAGCCCCGGACTAGCGGGAGGGAGGTACGAGCAGTACTTC
13	TRBV5-1	NA	TRBJ2-1	NA	CASSLTGVNEQFF	TGCGCCAGCAGCTTGACGGGGGTCAATGAGCAGTTCTTC
14	TRBV7-8	NA	TRBJ1-2	TRBD1	CASSQLQGAFGYTF	TGTGCCAGCAGCCAGTTACAGGGGGCGTTTGGCTACACCTTC
14	TRBV2	NA	TRBJ2-1	NA	CASSEVSIDNEQFF	TGTGCCAGCAGTGAAGTGTCTATTGACAATGAGCAGTTCTTC
17	TRBV10-3	NA	TRBJ2-3	NA	CAISEVRGRQGSDTQYF	TGTGCCATCAGTGAAGTCAGGGGCCGCCAGGGGTCAGATACGCAGTATTTT
15	TRBV2	NA	TRBJ2-3	NA	CASSFGTHRTDTQYF	TGTGCCAGCAGTTTTGGGACTCACCGCACAGATACGCAGTATTTT
16	TRBV27	NA	TRBJ2-7	TRBD1	CASSPGTGFLGYEQYF	TGTGCCAGCAGTCCCGGGACAGGGTTTCTCGGCTACGAGCAGTACTTC
15	TRBV29-1	once	TRBJ1-1	NA	CSVDPQTAMNTEAFF	TGCAGCGTTGACCCCCAGACAGCTATGAACACTGAAGCTTTCTTT
15	TRBV4-1	NA	TRBJ1-1	NA	CASSQDRTTFTEAFF	TGCGCCAGCAGCCAAGATCGAACCACCTTCACTGAAGCTTTCTTT
15	TRBV10-3	NA	TRBJ1-3	NA	CAISEGQGFGNTIYF	TGTGCCATCAGTGAGGGGCAGGGGTTTGGAAACACCATATATTTT
15	TRBV28	once	TRBJ2-7	TRBD1	CATGQGARVPYEQYF	TGTGCCACCGGACAGGGGGCGCGTGTGCCCTACGAGCAGTACTTC
14	TRBV10-1	NA	TRBJ2-5	NA	CASRRQADQETQYF	TGCGCCAGCAGACGACAGGCTGATCAAGAGACCCAGTACTTC
13	TRBV5-1	once	TRBJ1-5	NA	CASSSLGDQPQHF	TGCGCCAGCAGCTCGCTTGGGGATCAGCCCCAGCATTTT
20	TRBV2	NA	TRBJ1-5	NA	CASSDFNDIQGLDSNQPQHF	TGTGCCAGCAGTGATTTTAATGATATCCAGGGTCTGGATAGCAATCAGCCCCAGCATTTT